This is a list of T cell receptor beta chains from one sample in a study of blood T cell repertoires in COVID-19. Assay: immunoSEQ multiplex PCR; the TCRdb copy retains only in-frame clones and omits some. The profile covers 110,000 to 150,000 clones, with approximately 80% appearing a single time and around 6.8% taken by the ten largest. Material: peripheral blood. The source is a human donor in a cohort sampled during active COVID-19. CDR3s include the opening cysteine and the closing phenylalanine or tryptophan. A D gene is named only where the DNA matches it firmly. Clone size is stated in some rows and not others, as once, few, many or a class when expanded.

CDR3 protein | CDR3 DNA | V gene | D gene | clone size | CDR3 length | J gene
CASSQGGLGYTF | TGTGCCAGCAGCCAAGGGGGCCTGGGCTACACCTTC | TRBV12-3/TRBV12-4 | TRBD1 | . | 12 | TRBJ1-2
CASTQGAAEAFF | TGTGCCAGCACCCAGGGCGCGGCTGAAGCTTTCTTT | TRBV6-6 | . | few | 12 | TRBJ1-1
CASSLAFQETQYF | TGTGCCAGCAGCTTAGCCTTCCAAGAGACCCAGTACTTC | TRBV7-2 | . | . | 13 | TRBJ2-5
CASSYGRGYEQYF | TGTGCCAGCAGTTACGGCAGGGGGTACGAGCAGTACTTC | TRBV6-6 | TRBD1 | . | 13 | TRBJ2-7
CASSFSGGGAGEQFF | TGTGCCAGCAGCTTTTCAGGCGGGGGGGCCGGAGAGCAGTTCTTC | TRBV9 | TRBD2 | . | 15 | TRBJ2-1
CASSLGQGGIQYF | TGTGCCAGCAGCCTTGGGCAGGGTGGCATTCAGTACTTC | TRBV3-1/TRBV3-2 | . | . | 13 | TRBJ2-4
CASSLVSTEAFF | TGTGCCAGCAGCTTAGTGAGCACTGAAGCTTTCTTT | TRBV11-2 | . | . | 12 | TRBJ1-1
CASIPDNYNEQFF | TGTGCCAGCATCCCGGACAACTACAATGAGCAGTTCTTC | TRBV12-3/TRBV12-4 | . | once | 13 | TRBJ2-1
CATMGQSNQPQHF | TGTGCCACCATGGGACAGAGCAATCAGCCCCAGCATTTT | TRBV19 | TRBD1 | . | 13 | TRBJ1-5
CASSVEAGGLGQPQHF | TGTGCCAGCAGCGTAGAGGCGGGGGGCCTGGGTCAGCCCCAGCATTTT | TRBV9 | . | . | 16 | TRBJ1-5
CASSSQRNEQFF | TGTGCCAGCAGCTCACAGAGAAATGAGCAGTTCTTC | TRBV7-2 | . | once | 12 | TRBJ2-1
CASSLQGNGYTF | TGCGCCAGCAGCTTGCAGGGGAATGGCTACACCTTC | TRBV5-1 | . | . | 12 | TRBJ1-2
CASSPRQFLGGGITYEQYF | TGCGCCAGCAGTCCTCGACAGTTCCTGGGAGGTGGGATAACCTACGAGCAGTACTTC | TRBV10-1 | . | . | 19 | TRBJ2-7
CSVRQGRTEAFF | TGCAGCGTCCGACAGGGGCGGACTGAAGCTTTCTTT | TRBV29-1 | TRBD1 | . | 12 | TRBJ1-1
CASSRLVTDEQYF | TGCGCCAGCAGCCGCCTCGTAACGGACGAGCAGTACTTC | TRBV4-3 | . | . | 13 | TRBJ2-7
CASSLIGTGKAYGYTF | TGTGCCAGCAGCTTGATCGGGACAGGGAAGGCCTATGGCTACACCTTC | TRBV5-4 | TRBD1 | . | 16 | TRBJ1-2
CASSVTGVSHF | TGTGCCAGCAGTGTGACAGGGGTTTCCCACTTT | TRBV6-6 | TRBD1 | few | 11 | TRBJ1-6
CATSRGDRDYGYTF | TGTGCCACCAGCAGAGGGGACAGGGACTATGGCTACACCTTC | TRBV15 | TRBD1 | many | 14 | TRBJ1-2
CASSGARGGEQYF | TGTGCCAGCAGCGGGGCCCGGGGGGGAGAGCAGTACTTC | TRBV9 | TRBD2 | . | 13 | TRBJ2-7
CASSLVTASYEQYF | TGCGCCAGCAGCTTGGTTACAGCTTCCTACGAGCAGTACTTC | TRBV5-1 | . | . | 14 | TRBJ2-7
CASSLVAGEYEQYF | TGTGCCAGCAGTTTGGTAGCGGGGGAGTACGAGCAGTACTTC | TRBV28 | TRBD2 | once | 14 | TRBJ2-7
CASSPTGLSRDRGLGTEAFF | TGTGCCAGTAGTCCTACAGGATTGTCACGGGACAGGGGATTAGGCACTGAAGCTTTCTTT | TRBV19 | TRBD1 | . | 20 | TRBJ1-1
CASSLGGGASTDTQYF | TGTGCCAGCAGCCTGGGGGGCGGGGCAAGCACAGATACGCAGTATTTT | TRBV5-4 | . | . | 16 | TRBJ2-3
CASSLGASNQPQHF | TGTGCCAGCAGCTTGGGAGCGAGCAATCAGCCCCAGCATTTT | TRBV5-5 | . | few | 14 | TRBJ1-5
CSVEDSTAFSGNTIYF | TGCAGCGTTGAAGATTCAACAGCTTTCTCTGGAAACACCATATATTTT | TRBV29-1 | . | . | 16 | TRBJ1-3
CASRGTGGGGYTF | TGTGCCAGCAGGGGGACAGGGGGCGGTGGCTACACCTTC | TRBV27 | TRBD1 | . | 13 | TRBJ1-2
CASSSGTGGTGELFF | TGTGCCAGCAGCTCCGGGACAGGGGGTACCGGGGAGCTGTTTTTT | TRBV6-5 | TRBD1 | once | 15 | TRBJ2-2
CAWRDRGLFGYTF | TGTGCCTGGAGGGACAGGGGTTTATTTGGCTACACCTTC | TRBV30 | TRBD1 | . | 13 | TRBJ1-2
CASSPSPGMAGNTIYF | TGTGCCAGCAGCCCTTCACCCGGTATGGCTGGAAACACCATATATTTT | TRBV3-1/TRBV3-2 | . | . | 16 | TRBJ1-3